The entry that follows covers one T cell receptor (beta chain) sequence. With a J-beta primer mix and a sample-barcoded 5' primer, a second PCR ran roughly 6 to 12 cycles. TCRdb reanalysed the 5' RACE reads using MiXCR and keeps one entry per CDR3 protein. This table holds around 940,000 distinct CDR3 sequences, around 54% found once. The sample originates from a study of blood T cells in healthy people across ages. This CDR3 has 11 amino acids. Germline V gene data show CDR1 as SEHNR and CDR2 as FQNEAQ (reference sequence). The V and J ends lost 5 bases and 5 bases respectively, with 7 bases between them.

V and J are TRBV7-9 and TRBJ2-7, with no clear D. Sequencing was carried out using blood. The sequence was obtained from a woman aged 55-70 years in good health. CDR3 coding DNA: TGTGCCAGCAGCCCCACGGACGAGCAGTACTTC. This sequence encodes CASSPTDEQYF.